This TCR beta chain was captured in a study of shared clonotypes between healthy human individuals. As concerns this clone: As yet, its antigen is unknown.

Methods used by the authors: Filtering differed since immunoSEQ provided only junctions, with no quality scores. Method: immunoSEQ multiplex PCR; TCRdb's copy keeps in-frame clones and lacks some. V and J calls and clone size are those listed in that table; D and trimming were worked out from the DNA. The repertoire holds around 370,000 clones, with roughly 96% as singletons. Regarding the study as a whole: Between a handful of donors, naive CD4 clonotypes were shared at a level of around 5.1%. It was the non-shared clonotypes that had lower generation probabilities than clonotypes shared by all four donors.

The CDR3 extends over 14 amino acids. With 6 bases removed from V and 5 bases from J, the gap between germline ends came to 16 bases. Germline CDR1 reads MNHEY; CDR2 reads SMNVEV (reference sequence). The receptor comes from a man in his thirties or forties in good health. Source material: memory CD8+ T cells sorted from blood. The subset: CD45RO+ cells pooled with CCR7-negative TemRA cells. The genes are TRBV27 and TRBJ1-1; a weak D match, TRBD1 (5 bases). DNA for the CDR3: TGTGCCAGCAGCTCAGGACATTTGGGGACTGAAGCTTTCTTT. This sequence encodes CASSSGHLGTEAFF.